Described below is a single TCR beta chain sequence and its context. The sample is drawn from a study of technical replicates of blood from four donors. Measured with immunoSEQ multiplex PCR; TCRdb has only the in-frame clones, and not every one. The table includes 14,000 or so clones, around 85% detected once. Trimming removed 6 bases from V and 1 base from J, with 16 bases in between. Looked up from germline, CDR1 is MNHEY and CDR2 is SVGAGI. The CDR3 is made up of 15 amino acids. The sequencing input was PBMCs. The source is a human donor in good health. J is TRBJ2-7 and V is TRBV6-5, with D possibly matching TRBD2 (6 bases). The CDR3 DNA is TGTGCCAGCAGCCGCGGCGGGGCTTATTCCTACGAGCAGTACTTC. Translation: CASSRGGAYSYEQYF.